These T cell receptor beta chains were read from a single sample in a study of blood T cell repertoires in COVID-19. The data were produced by immunoSEQ multiplex PCR, yet TCRdb's version contains in-frame clones alone and is incomplete. The sample yields about 98,000 clones, 82% seen once. The specimen sequenced was peripheral blood. The receptor set was obtained from a man between 65 and 79 years old with active or convalescent COVID-19. The CDR3 runs from the conserved cysteine through the conserved F or W. Rows give clone size only sometimes, using once, few, many, or a class for an expanded clone.

>few|14|TRBJ1-5|TRBV29-1
CSASVGGGNQPQHF
>.|15|TRBJ1-5|TRBV27
CASSFSQGLGQPQHF
>once|12|TRBJ2-2|TRBV7-2
CASSPYTGELFF
>.|13|TRBJ1-1|TRBV2
CASRRQGLTEAFF
>once|16|TRBJ2-3|TRBV6-4
CATSRVGGAGTDTQYF
>.|15|TRBJ1-3|TRBV25-1
CASSTGAPSWNTIYF
>.|15|TRBJ1-3|TRBV6-5
CASSTTVTSGNTIYF
>.|16|TRBJ2-1|TRBV4-2
CASSQDGTRIYDEQFF
>few|15|TRBJ2-7|TRBV5-6
CASSFPAGGSYEQYF
>.|14|TRBJ2-1|TRBV2
CASSGAGGPGEQFF
>.|13|TRBJ2-7|TRBV3-1/TRBV3-2
CASSPLTGNEQYF
>once|14|TRBJ1-6|TRBV5-1
CASRGAQVESPLHF
>.|12|TRBJ1-1|TRBV18
CASSPYTEEAFF
>.|17|TRBJ2-3|TRBV7-6
CASSGSGVVYSTDTQYF
>.|15|TRBJ2-5|TRBV7-2
CASSSDAGGQETQYF
>.|17|TRBJ2-1|TRBV5-6
CASRELAGGSSYNEQFF
>.|15|TRBJ1-5|TRBV4-1
CASSQYSGGNQPQHF
>.|14|TRBJ2-2|TRBV29-1
CSAITGVNTGELFF
>.|14|TRBJ1-5|TRBV5-5
CASSHFQGNQPQHF
>.|13|TRBJ1-6|TRBV7-9
CASSPGQISPLHF
>.|14|TRBJ1-5|TRBV6-5
CASSQGVVNQPQHF
>.|17|TRBJ2-3|TRBV9
CASSVDSGAVVTDTQYF
>.|16|TRBJ2-1|TRBV18
CASSPYRDSLYNEQFF
>once|13|TRBJ2-1|TRBV19
CASRDLLYNEQFF
>.|15|TRBJ1-6|TRBV3-1/TRBV3-2
CASSRRTGGGSPLHF
>.|16|TRBJ1-5|TRBV19
CASRKGETVSNQPQHF
>.|14|TRBJ1-6|TRBV7-2
CASSRDSQGSPLHF
>.|16|TRBJ2-7|TRBV4-3
CASSQELAVSSYEQYF
>.|15|TRBJ1-1|TRBV10-3
CAISRRPGGDTEAFF
>.|16|TRBJ2-2|TRBV7-6
CASSSLAGGAGGELFF
>once|15|TRBJ2-7|TRBV18
CASSPTGQGSYEQYF
>.|16|TRBJ1-3|TRBV7-6
CASSLGGPGAGNTIYF
>.|12|TRBJ2-7|TRBV12-3/TRBV12-4
CASRDRGGEQYF
>once|15|TRBJ2-2|TRBV20-1
CSASSGGAVTGELFF